What follows describes a single T cell receptor beta chain. The data originate from a study of shared clonotypes between healthy human individuals. Repertoires were generated with immunoSEQ multiplex PCR, while TCRdb's copy carries only in-frame clones and drops some. In the table there are around 700,000 clones, more than 70% of which are singletons. The CDR3 spans 14 residues. Germline V gene lookup returns CDR1 MGHDK and CDR2 SYGVNS. V shed 6 bases and J 6 bases; nucleotides not matched to a gene: 6. The chain has TRBV25-1 and TRBJ1-4, with 8 bases that match TRBD1. This sequence originates from a woman aged 25 to 45 in good health. Specimen: memory CD4+ T cells sorted from blood. Subset defined: CD45RA-negative fraction. The CDR3 DNA reads as TGTGCCAGCAGCTGGTCAGGGGGCTATGAAAAACTGTTTTTT. Protein: CASSWSGGYEKLFF.